This TCR beta chain comes out of a study of technical replicates of blood from several donors. The germline V gene encodes CDR1 MNHEY and CDR2 SMNVEV (reference sequence). The junction had 3 bases not matched to a gene; V was cut back by 3 bases and J by 1 base. CDR3 length: 15 residues. Profiling relied on immunoSEQ multiplex PCR, and the TCRdb table lists in-frame clones only, not all of them. The sample has tens of thousands of clones, just under 95% seen once; the top ten hold about 0.27%. What was sequenced was T cells isolated from PBMCs. This TCR was sampled from a human donor in good health. The rearrangement joins TRBV27 to TRBJ2-3, with TRBD1 identical over 8 bases. For the CDR3, the DNA is TGTGCCAGCAGTTTCGCAGGGGGCGGCACAGATACGCAGTATTTT. It codes for CASSFAGGGTDTQYF.